Below are 3 T cell receptor beta chains sequenced from a single sample in a study of cytomegalovirus exposure and HLA in healthy donors. The study ran its PCR with 60 Vbeta and 13 Jbeta primers. Assay: immunoSEQ multiplex PCR; the TCRdb copy retains only in-frame clones and omits some. There are 110,000 to 150,000 clones in the sample; nearly 85% occur only once, and around 3.7% lies in the top ten. Sequenced input: PBMCs. These receptors were collected from a male donor in good health and CMV-seronegative.

V and J are TRBV19 and TRBJ1-5; D unclear. The CDR3 runs 16 residues. Germline V gene lookup returns CDR1 LNHDA and CDR2 SQIVND (reference sequence). Deletions cut 2 bases from V and 0 bases from J, with 11 bases between. The CDR3 DNA follows: TGTGCCAGTAGTATAATCCAGGTTCATAGCAATCAGCCCCAGCATTTT. Its translation: CASSIIQVHSNQPQHF.

The gene calls are TRBV9 and TRBJ2-2; a possible D gene is TRBD1 (5 bases). The CDR3 totals 15 residues. Germline CDR1 is SGDLS and CDR2 is YYNGEE. Trimming removed 3 bases from V and 2 bases from J, with 11 bases in between. The CDR3 DNA sequence: TGTGCCAGCAGCGGGAGCGACAGAAACACCGGGGAGCTGTTTTTT. It yields the protein CASSGSDRNTGELFF.

The chain recombines TRBV7-6 with TRBJ1-5; D gene uncertain. The CDR3 consists of 14 residues. The ends were cut back, 5 bases at V and 5 bases at J, with 13 bases in the middle. CDR1 SGHVS and CDR2 FNYEAQ come from the germline V gene. CDR3 amino acids: CASSPTPSDQPQHF. The CDR3 DNA reads TGTGCCAGCAGCCCCACCCCTTCGGATCAGCCCCAGCATTTT.